These 14 T cell receptor beta chains originate from one sample sequenced in a study of graft-versus-host responses after intestinal transplantation. TCRdb's copy holds only in-frame clones and misses some; the assay was immunoSEQ multiplex PCR. Of about 17,000 clones in the sample, over 70% were seen once. Graft tissue was processed to release intraepithelial and lamina propria lymphocytes. The source was ileum tissue, collected around 470 days after intestinal transplant. These receptors all come from a human patient who received an intestinal transplant, so some T cells may come from the graft donor.

The chain recombines TRBV4-2 with TRBJ2-3, with D unclear. Germline values: CDR1 LGHNA, CDR2 YNFKEQ. The CDR3 runs to 18 residues. V dropped 0 bases and J dropped 4 bases, with 20 bases sitting between them. The CDR3 here is CASSQDLAGARVPDTQYF. The CDR3 DNA reads TGTGCCAGCAGCCAAGATCTCGCCGGCGCTAGGGTACCAGATACGCAGTATTTT.

The chain recombines TRBV7-6 with TRBJ1-5; D not resolved. The CDR3 is 14 residues long. Germline V gene sequence: CDR1 SGHVS, CDR2 FNYEAQ. V was clipped by 1 base and J by 2 bases, with 6 bases between them. The CDR3 sequence is CASSLGRGNQPQHF. In DNA form, the CDR3 reads TGTGCCAGCAGCTTAGGTCGGGGCAATCAGCCCCAGCATTTT.

A note on this clone: Compared with germline, one end of the junction differs, possibly owing to a read error. The chain couples TRBV6-5 to TRBJ2-7, with D tentatively TRBD1 (6 bases). Germline V CDR1 and CDR2: MNHEY, SVGAGI. The CDR3 consists of 12 residues. CDR3 coding DNA: TGCGGGACCAGGGGATATTCCTACGAGCAGTACTTC. It encodes CGTRGYSYEQYF.

This CDR3 is CSVEPIEGDTEAFF. The CDR3 nucleotides are TGCAGCGTTGAGCCGATAGAGGGGGACACTGAAGCTTTCTTT. The J gene is TRBJ1-1, the V gene TRBV29-1; D is perhaps TRBD1 (6 bases). V dropped 3 bases and J dropped 3 bases, with 14 bases sitting between them. Germline V gene data show CDR1 as SQVTM and CDR2 as ANQGSEA. CDR3 length: 14 amino acids.

Written as DNA, the CDR3 is TGTGCCAGCAGTGAACGGGCCGTACTGTTTTTT. Its protein product is CASSERAVLFF. The chain combines TRBV2 with TRBJ1-4; D not resolved. Trimming took 2 bases from V and 13 from J, leaving 8 bases between them. The germline gives CDR1 SNHLY, CDR2 FYNNEI. The CDR3 has 11 amino acids.

CDR3 nucleotide sequence: TGCGCCAGCAGCCCGGACAGGGCCTTGGGGCCCCAGCATTTT. Translation: CASSPDRALGPQHF. The J gene is TRBJ1-5, the V gene TRBV4-3; 8 positions match TRBD1. The V and J ends lost 4 bases and 9 bases, in that order; junction bases with no gene match: 8. CDR3 size: 14 residues. From germline, CDR1 is LGHNA and CDR2 YSLEER.

The genes are TRBV28 and TRBJ2-5, with D possibly matching TRBD2 (5 bases). The J call may be mistaken, given a closer DNA end match to TRBJ2-7. Germline CDR1 MDHEN, CDR2 SYDVKM. The CDR3 loop spans 14 amino acids. In nucleotides, the CDR3 is TGTGCCAGCAGGCCTAGCCTGAGCTCCTACGAGCAGTACTTC. Amino acids: CASRPSLSSYEQYF.

This clone has a single count. The chain is built from TRBV19 and TRBJ1-1; D unclear. This CDR3 spans 13 amino acids. The germline gives CDR1 LNHDA, CDR2 SQIVND (reference sequence). The germline V and J ends were trimmed by 5 bases and 5 bases, with 12 bases remaining between them. CDR3 DNA: TGTGCCAGTAGTCCCGACGGGTGGACTGAAGCTTTCTTT. Translation gives CASSPDGWTEAFF.

This chain uses TRBV2 with TRBJ1-6, with 8 bases lining up with TRBD1. Germline CDR1 reads SNHLY; CDR2 reads FYNNEI. This CDR3 contains 15 residues. After removal of 6 bases from V and 13 bases from J, the junction contained 14 bases not matched to a gene. The chain's CDR3 is CASSQGGQEGRPLHF. The DNA for the CDR3 is TGTGCCAGCAGCCAAGGGGGACAGGAAGGGCGGCCCCTCCACTTT. Complete variable domain (other parts from reference TRBV2 and TRBJ1-6): EPEVTQTPSHQVTQMGQEVILRCVPISNHLYFYWYRQILGQKVEFLVSFYNNEISEKSEIFDDQFSVERPDGSNFTLKIRSTKLEDSAMYFCASSQGGQEGRPLHFGNGTRLTVT.

The rearrangement joins TRBV4-1 to TRBJ1-6; no clear D. This CDR3 region has 15 residues. The germline V gene encodes CDR1 MGHRA and CDR2 YSYEKL. V lost 0 bases to trimming and J lost 6 bases, with 9 bases between them. In DNA form, the CDR3 reads TGCGCCAGCAGCCAAGAATCGGGGTTTAATTCACCCCTCCACTTT. Translating gives CASSQESGFNSPLHF.

V is TRBV30 and J is TRBJ2-5; perhaps TRBD1 as D (5 bases). Near its end, the DNA agrees better with TRBJ2-7, so the J call may be wrong. The germline V gene encodes CDR1 GTSNPN and CDR2 SVGIG (reference sequence). This CDR3 region has 13 residues. This chain's CDR3 is CAWSVRQGYEQYF. The CDR3 nucleotides read TGTGCCTGGAGTGTACGGCAGGGCTACGAGCAGTACTTC.

This chain connects TRBV5-1 to TRBJ2-3; D remains ambiguous. Trimming pared 4 bases from V and 6 bases from J, leaving 9 bases between. The CDR3 has 12 residues. The germline CDR1 and CDR2 sequences are SGHRS and YFSETQ. The CDR3 sequence: CASSQLGDTQYF. CDR3 in DNA: TGCGCCAGCAGCCAGCTCGGGGATACGCAGTATTTT.

The chain recombines TRBV27 with TRBJ1-6; D possibly corresponds to TRBD1 (5 bases). This CDR3 spans 13 amino acids. Germline V gene data show CDR1 as MNHEY and CDR2 as SMNVEV (reference sequence). With 7 bases removed from V and 6 bases from J, the gap between germline ends came to 10 bases. The CDR3 bases are TGTGCCAGCACCCCAGGGCCTAATTCACCCCTCCACTTT. The encoded protein is CASTPGPNSPLHF.

This chain uses TRBV5-1 with TRBJ2-1; 10 nucleotides line up with TRBD2. Germline V lookup: CDR1 SGHRS, CDR2 YFSETQ. The trim removed 4 bases at V and 0 bases at J, leaving 7 bases unmatched. CDR3 length: 17 residues. CDR3 in DNA: TGCGCCAGCAGCCCGCCACTAGCGGGGAGCTCCTACAATGAGCAGTTCTTC. Its translation is CASSPPLAGSSYNEQFF.